This is a list of T cell receptor beta chains from one sample in a study of T cell repertoires in cytomegalovirus infection. Via MiXCR, TCRdb re-called the reads, giving one row per CDR3 protein. The sample holds about 900,000 distinct CDR3 sequences, 31% seen once. These receptors lack a known antigen. The input for sequencing was cultured CD8+ T cells from PBMCs, taken from culture after CMV antigen stimulation. These receptors came from a human donor in good health (CMV status not recorded). Some clones in this sample may be carry-over from other donors' samples. CDR3s include the opening cysteine and the closing phenylalanine or tryptophan. Each record gives: V gene, D gene, CDR3 protein. A D gene is named only where the DNA matches it firmly.

TRBV11-1 | NA | CASSNRGNYNEQFF
TRBV13 | TRBD1 | CASSLGQGFGQPQHF
TRBV7-9 | NA | CASSQLGELFF
TRBV5-6 | NA | CANSPGVFGGTLVNEQFF
TRBV7-9 | NA | CASSPRGNLPPYNEQFF
TRBV12-3/TRBV12-4 | NA | CASSPGAPSIYGYTF
TRBV3-1 | NA | CASSQDPGDPYNEQFF
TRBV19 | TRBD1 | CASSITVGTDLNTEAFF
TRBV12-3/TRBV12-4 | NA | CASLPEGTLFYTQYF
TRBV28 | NA | CASSLARVTNEKLFF
TRBV20-1 | NA | CSARDPFGQMNTEAFF
TRBV4-2 | TRBD1 | CASSLPGDRPNTGELFF
TRBV4-1 | NA | CASSQDVGEQFF
TRBV19 | NA | CASTDDSSGETQYF
TRBV29-1 | NA | CSVTGKDIQYF
TRBV27 | NA | CASRFGGPDYGYTF
TRBV20-1 | NA | CSAGDRHFGELFF
TRBV7-6 | TRBD1 | CASSLVPRGRGNQPQHF
TRBV6-5 | NA | CASRSTGTLTEAFF
TRBV7-9 | NA | CASSPFAQGRDTDTQYF
TRBV6-2/TRBV6-3 | NA | CASSYEVGTEAFF
TRBV20-1 | NA | CSAREPGKGNTGELFF
TRBV6-1 | NA | CDSSEAGRGPQPQHF
TRBV27 | NA | CASSPRDGLTISDGYTF
TRBV15 | NA | CATSRGNANSPLHF
TRBV6-8 | NA | CASRGGGPDTGELFF
TRBV7-9 | NA | CASSLPDSIIQYF
TRBV11-2 | TRBD1 | CASSLPGQYIMNTEAFF
TRBV28 | NA | CASSLSGISEAFF
TRBV6-1 | NA | CASSHDRIQETQYF
TRBV7-7 | NA | CASSLDAGPQETQYF
TRBV19 | NA | CASAHGKFATNEKLFF
TRBV7-6 | NA | CASSLRDPNTGELFF